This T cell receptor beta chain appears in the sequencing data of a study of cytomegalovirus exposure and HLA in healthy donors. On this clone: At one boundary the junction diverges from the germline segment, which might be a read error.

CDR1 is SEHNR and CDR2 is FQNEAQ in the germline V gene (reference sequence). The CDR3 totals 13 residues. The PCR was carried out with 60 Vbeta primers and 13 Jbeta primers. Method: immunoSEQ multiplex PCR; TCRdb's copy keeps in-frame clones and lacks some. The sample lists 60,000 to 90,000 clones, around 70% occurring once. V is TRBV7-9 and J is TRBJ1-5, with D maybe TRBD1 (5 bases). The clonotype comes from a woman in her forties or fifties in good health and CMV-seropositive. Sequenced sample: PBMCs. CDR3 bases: TGTGCCAGCAGCTTAGGGGGGGTTCAGTCCCAGCATTTT. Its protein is CASSLGGVQSQHF.